One T cell receptor beta chain is described in this entry. Only in-frame clones appear in the TCRdb table, and some are missing; sequencing was by immunoSEQ multiplex PCR. Seen here are approximately 70,000 clones, approximately 90% observed once, and the top ten hold 0.43%. The source of the sample is a study of T cell changes during pregnancy in multiple sclerosis. Looked up from germline, CDR1 is LNHNV and CDR2 is YYDKDF (reference sequence). The CDR3 is 13 residues long. Trimming removed 0 bases at V and 5 bases at J, with 7 bases between. The TCR comes from a female donor with multiple sclerosis, enrolled in a pregnancy study. V and J are TRBV15 and TRBJ2-5, with D tentatively TRBD2 (5 bases). The material was CD4+ T cells from peripheral blood mononuclear cells, obtained before pregnancy. The CDR3 region is CATSRDPGETQYF. The CDR3 nucleotides read TGTGCCACCAGCAGAGATCCGGGGGAGACCCAGTACTTC.